Described below is a single TCR beta chain sequence and its context. Its antigen is not known. This specimen comes from a study of Ad26.COV2.S vaccination and SARS-CoV-2 variants. Findings of the study overall: From the TCR breadth and depth analyses, total T cell responses may have been underestimated. Ad26.COV2.S recipients had broader spike-specific TCRs (P = 0.0014).

The ends lost 4 bases at V and 8 bases at J; junction bases unmatched: 3. This CDR3 region has 11 residues. The germline V gene has CDR1 GTSNPN and CDR2 SVGIG (reference sequence). Here immunoSEQ multiplex PCR was the method, and the copy in TCRdb shows in-frame clones only, minus some. The sample yields a few hundred thousand clones, 75% to 90% seen once. Treatment in this sample: roughly 19 received Ad26.COV2.S at low or high dose, single or two shots; about 5 received placebo; per-sample allocation not given. Samples analyzed were those drawn on day 63 after the first vaccine or placebo injection. Recruitment in Boston yielded a donor of adult age, 18-55 years.

This chain connects TRBV30 to TRBJ1-2, with 8 bases matching TRBD1. The specimen was peripheral blood, collected in a trial of Ad26.COV2.S vaccine versus placebo. This receptor was taken from a person aged 18-60 years who received the Ad26.COV2.S COVID-19 vaccine or a placebo. The CDR3 spells CAWTTGDGYTF. The CDR3 DNA is TGTGCCTGGACGACAGGGGACGGCTACACCTTC. The entire variable domain, with the rest obtained from reference TRBV30 and TRBJ1-2, is as follows: SQTIHQWPATLVQPVGSPLSLECTVEGTSNPNLYWYRQAAGRGLQLLFYSVGIGQISSEVPQNLSASRPQDRQFILSSKKLLLSDSGFYLCAWTTGDGYTFGSGTRLTVV.